The text below deals with one T cell receptor (beta chain). Its antigen is undetermined. This entry belongs to a study of early T cells in non-severe SARS-CoV-2 infection. Whole-study context: Alpha and beta chains were unpaired, from unsorted whole-blood bulk RNA.

Study results and limitations: VDJdb-based matching was biased toward anti-spike CD8 responses and missed private and CD4 specificities.

Unique molecular identifiers tagged individual cDNA molecules. TCRdb passed the 5' RACE reads through MiXCR, listing each CDR3 protein once. The profile shows 55,000 to 75,000 distinct CDR3 sequences, roughly 8.8% of them singletons. Looked up from germline, CDR1 is LGHDT and CDR2 is YNNKEL (reference sequence). V lost 4 bases and J lost 8, with 11 bases in between. The CDR3 contains 12 residues. The sequenced material came from whole blood. The J gene is TRBJ1-1, the V gene TRBV3-1, with D unresolved. The clonotype comes from an adult who was a healthcare worker with PCR-confirmed SARS-CoV-2 infection or an uninfected control (not recorded which). The DNA for the CDR3 is TGTGCCAGCAGCCTCCACCCCACGGAAGCTTTCTTT. This codes for CASSLHPTEAFF. Filled out from reference TRBV3-1 and TRBJ1-1, the complete variable domain reads DTAVSQTPKYLVTQMGNDKSIKCEQNLGHDTMYWYKQDSKKFLKIMFSYNNKELIINETVPNRFSPKSPDKAHLNLHINSLELGDSAVYFCASSLHPTEAFFGQGTRLTVV.